The 32 T cell receptor beta chains reported below all come from one sample, sequenced in a study of STAT5B mutations in CD4+ large granular lymphocyte leukemia. Data came from immunoSEQ multiplex PCR; TCRdb stores just in-frame clones and leaves some out. The sample shows under 35,000 clones, more than 65% of them seen only once. Sequenced: CD4+ T cells from blood buffy coats. The receptors here all came from a human donor in good health.

This clone showed up just a few times. The chain couples TRBV7-7 to TRBJ2-1; D possibly corresponds to TRBD2 (6 bases). Germline V gene sequence: CDR1 SSHAT, CDR2 FNYEAQ (reference sequence). V was cut by 6 bases and J by 10 bases, with 19 bases left in between. The CDR3 has 14 residues. The CDR3 DNA reads TGTGCCAGCAGGCGGGCGGGGTCCTGGGGAGAGCAGTTCTTC. Its protein product is CASRRAGSWGEQFF.

The V call is TRBV5-1, the J call TRBJ2-1; 13 bases match TRBD2. Losses at the gene ends were 2 bases for V and 3 bases for J; bases not matched to a gene: 11. Per germline, CDR1 SGHRS and CDR2 YFSETQ. The CDR3 extends over 19 amino acids. The CDR3 protein is CASSLRELAGGPFYNEQFF. CDR3 DNA sequence: TGCGCCAGCAGCTTACGAGAACTAGCGGGAGGGCCCTTCTACAATGAGCAGTTCTTC.

V gene TRBV7-2 combines with J gene TRBJ1-3, with 9 bases matching TRBD1. Trimming removed 1 base from V and 12 bases from J; junction bases left unmatched: 4. Germline CDR1 reads SGHTA; CDR2 reads FQGNSA. There are 13 residues in the CDR3. In nucleotides, the CDR3 is TGTGCCAGCAGCTTAGGGGGACAGGGCAACATATATTTT. It is translated as CASSLGGQGNIYF.

The CDR3 DNA sequence: TGCAGCGTTGAATCTACAGGGACTTCCTACGAGCAGTACTTC. The encoded protein is CSVESTGTSYEQYF. The chain links TRBV29-1 to TRBJ2-7; D possibly matches TRBD1 or TRBD2 (6 bases each). This CDR3 has 14 residues. V gave up 2 bases and J gave up 1 base, with 12 bases separating them. CDR1 is SQVTM and CDR2 is ANQGSEA in the germline V gene.

The V and J genes are TRBV29-1 and TRBJ2-5; a possible D gene is TRBD1 (6 bases). V lost 6 bases and J lost 2, with 10 bases in between. From germline, CDR1 is SQVTM and CDR2 ANQGSEA. This CDR3 is built from 12 residues. The DNA for the CDR3 is TGCAGCGTCGGACAGCCACAAGAGACCCAGTACTTC. Encoded protein: CSVGQPQETQYF.

This chain joins TRBV7-2 and TRBJ2-3, with 9 bases aligning to TRBD1. This CDR3 is built from 15 residues. V was clipped by 4 bases and J by 6 bases; unmatched bases: 8. Germline assignment: CDR1 SGHTA and CDR2 FQGNSA. The chain's CDR3 is CASSSGQGVSDTQYF. The CDR3, as DNA: TGTGCCAGCAGCTCGGGACAGGGTGTCTCGGATACGCAGTATTTT. Supplemented by reference TRBV7-2 and TRBJ2-3, the full variable domain reads GAGVSQSPSNKVTEKGKDVELRCDPISGHTALYWYRQSLGQGLEFLIYFQGNSAPDKSGLPSDRFSAERTGGSVSTLTIQRTQQEDSAVYLCASSSGQGVSDTQYFGPGTRLTVL.

This clone was picked up one time. V usage is TRBV11-2 and J usage is TRBJ2-1; 10 bases are a match to TRBD1. The trim removed 3 bases at V and 4 bases at J, leaving 6 bases unmatched. The CDR3 length is 16 residues. CDR1 and CDR2 (germline): SGHAT, FQNNGV. CDR3 nucleotides: TGTGCCAGCAGCTTGACAGGGGGCCGGTTTTACAATGAGCAGTTCTTC. Translating it yields CASSLTGGRFYNEQFF.

The J gene is TRBJ1-2, the V gene TRBV2; D unclear. The germline V gene encodes CDR1 SNHLY and CDR2 FYNNEI. The CDR3 consists of 14 residues. Trimming left V 6 bases short and J 6 bases short, with 17 bases between. The CDR3 spells CASRNPGGQNGYTF. The CDR3, as DNA: TGTGCCAGCAGAAACCCGGGTGGGCAGAATGGCTACACCTTC. Drawing the rest from reference TRBV2 and TRBJ1-2, the complete variable domain is EPEVTQTPSHQVTQMGQEVILRCVPISNHLYFYWYRQILGQKVEFLVSFYNNEISEKSEIFDDQFSVERPDGSNFTLKIRSTKLEDSAMYFCASRNPGGQNGYTFGSGTRLTVV.

This sequence joins TRBV30 and TRBJ2-1; either TRBD1 or TRBD2 may supply D (5 bases each). V was shortened by 5 bases and J by 6 bases, with 5 bases between the two germline ends. CDR1 GTSNPN and CDR2 SVGIG come from the germline V gene (reference sequence). The CDR3 length is 10 residues. The CDR3 reads CAWGGNEQFF. CDR3 coding DNA: TGTGCCTGGGGGGGCAATGAGCAGTTCTTC.

This clone was detected only once. The chain has TRBV11-2 and TRBJ2-5; no reliable D call. This CDR3 has 14 amino acids. Germline values: CDR1 SGHAT, CDR2 FQNNGV. Trimming took 0 bases from V and 4 from J, leaving 9 bases between them. This CDR3 reads CASSLDQRGETQYF. The CDR3 coding sequence is TGTGCCAGCAGCTTAGATCAGCGTGGAGAGACCCAGTACTTC.

This clone was detected only once. Additional DNA sequences in this sample encode the identical CDR3. This rearrangement joins TRBV11-3 to TRBJ1-3; the match to TRBD1 covers 9 bases. The CDR3 runs 15 residues. Looked up from germline, CDR1 is SGHNT and CDR2 is YENEEA. V shed 5 bases, J shed 2 bases, and the junction held 4 bases outside the gene matches. The CDR3 loop reads CASSPGQGPGNTIYF. CDR3 nucleotide sequence: TGTGCCAGCAGCCCGGGACAGGGACCTGGAAACACCATATATTTT.

J is TRBJ2-3 and V is TRBV7-9, with TRBD2 as a possible D gene (5 bases). The CDR3 sequence is 14 residues long. CDR1 and CDR2 (germline): SEHNR, FQNEAQ (reference sequence). Trimming took off 7 bases at V and 0 bases at J, with 11 bases between the two ends. This CDR3 reads CASMLAASTDTQYF. The CDR3 DNA reads TGTGCCAGCATGCTAGCTGCTAGCACAGATACGCAGTATTTT.

The chain couples TRBV4-1 to TRBJ2-6; D uncertain. V was pared by 1 base and J by 5 bases, with 6 bases between. CDR3 length: 14 amino acids. Germline V CDR1 and CDR2: MGHRA, YSYEKL. This chain's CDR3 is CASSQGTWANVLTF. The CDR3 region has the DNA TGCGCCAGCAGCCAAGGCACTTGGGCCAACGTCCTGACTTTC.

V gene TRBV2 combines with J gene TRBJ2-3, with 10 bases fitting TRBD1. Germline assignment: CDR1 SNHLY and CDR2 FYNNEI. The CDR3 consists of 16 residues. V gave up 7 bases and J gave up 4 bases; unmatched junction bases: 11. The DNA of the CDR3 is TGTGCCAGCATACCAAACCCCGGGACAGGGGCAGATACGCAGTATTTT. This gives the protein CASIPNPGTGADTQYF.

This clone showed up just once. This sequence joins TRBV5-4 and TRBJ2-5; 8 bases align to TRBD2. The J call is uncertain, as TRBJ2-7 better fits the DNA end. Germline V gene sequence: CDR1 SGHNT, CDR2 YYREEE (reference sequence). The CDR3 is made up of 15 amino acids. The CDR3 DNA is TGTGCCAGCAGCTTGCCCTTAGCGGGAAGGTACGAGCAGTACTTC. Encoded protein: CASSLPLAGRYEQYF.

The chain has TRBV5-6 and TRBJ1-1; D remains ambiguous. The V end lost 1 base, the J end lost 1 base, and 5 bases lay between the germline ends. This CDR3 has 13 residues. Germline CDR1 and CDR2: SGHDT and YYEEEE. CDR3 in DNA: TGTGCCAGCAGCTTGCCTAGGAACACTGAAGCTTTCTTT. It is translated as CASSLPRNTEAFF.

CDR3 sequence: CASSDGAGLEAFF. CDR3 nucleotide sequence: TGTGCCAGCAGTGACGGGGCGGGGTTAGAAGCTTTCTTT. The chain uses TRBV6-4 and TRBJ1-1; D perhaps matches TRBD1 (5 bases). This CDR3 spans 13 amino acids. Trimming pared 2 bases from V and 8 bases from J, leaving 12 bases between. CDR1 is MRHNA, CDR2 SNTAGT, per germline.

This chain joins TRBV6-6 and TRBJ1-3; 7 nucleotides match TRBD1. Per the germline V gene, CDR1 is MNHNY and CDR2 is SVGAGI (reference sequence). This CDR3 has 15 residues. J gave up 0 bases and V 6 bases, and 5 bases lay outside the gene matches. The CDR3 loop reads CASRRRDSSGNTIYF. In nucleotides, the CDR3 is TGTGCCAGCAGGCGGAGGGACAGCTCTGGAAACACCATATATTTT.

This chain joins TRBV11-3 and TRBJ2-1; D remains ambiguous. CDR1 and CDR2 (germline): SGHNT, YENEEA. With 5 bases removed from V and 1 base from J, the gap between germline ends came to 15 bases. This CDR3 spans 16 amino acids. The CDR3 loop is CASSLPDVISYNEQFF. The DNA of the CDR3 is TGTGCCAGCAGCCTCCCCGACGTCATTTCCTACAATGAGCAGTTCTTC.

V usage is TRBV27 and J usage is TRBJ1-2; 7 nucleotides agree with TRBD1. CDR3 length: 15 amino acids. Germline V gene data show CDR1 as MNHEY and CDR2 as SMNVEV (reference sequence). The V and J ends lost 1 base and 4 bases, in that order; junction bases with no gene match: 6. This CDR3 reads CASSLFRDSSYGYTF. In nucleotides, the CDR3 is TGTGCCAGCAGTTTATTCCGGGACAGCAGCTATGGCTACACCTTC.

This chain connects TRBV7-9 to TRBJ2-3; the D is unclear. Trimming removed 3 bases at V and 2 bases at J, with 9 bases between. The germline CDR1 and CDR2 sequences are SEHNR and FQNEAQ (reference sequence). This CDR3 is built from 14 residues. The chain's CDR3 is CASSFGGITDTQYF. The DNA for the CDR3 is TGTGCCAGCAGCTTCGGTGGAATCACAGATACGCAGTATTTT. The whole variable domain, remainder taken from reference TRBV7-9 and TRBJ2-3, is DTGVSQNPRHKITKRGQNVTFRCDPISEHNRLYWYRQTLGQGPEFLTYFQNEAQLEKSRLLSDRFSAERPKGSFSTLEIQRTEQGDSAMYLCASSFGGITDTQYFGPGTRLTVL.

The chain employs TRBV6-1 and TRBJ2-2, with 8 bases that match TRBD2. The germline CDR1 and CDR2 sequences are MNHNS and SASEGT. The CDR3 consists of 17 residues. Trimming took 4 bases from V and 2 from J; bases not matched to a gene: 9. The CDR3 spells CASSGSGGPLNTGELFF. In DNA form, the CDR3 reads TGTGCCAGCAGTGGAAGCGGGGGACCCCTCAACACCGGGGAGCTGTTTTTT.

The chain has TRBV7-2 and TRBJ1-1; TRBD1 aligns across 7 bases. The V segment lost 0 bases and the J segment 11 bases; nucleotides outside the gene matches: 6. CDR3 length equals 13 residues. In germline, CDR1 is SGHTA, CDR2 FQGNSA. The CDR3 coding sequence is TGTGCCAGCAGCTTAGCCAACAGGGGTTCCGCTTTCTTT. It specifies CASSLANRGSAFF.

The chain links TRBV13 to TRBJ2-7, with D unresolved. CDR3 size: 13 residues. Trimming cost V 2 bases and J 8 bases, with 13 bases left between them. CDR1 is PRHDT and CDR2 is FYEKMQ in the germline V gene (reference sequence). In DNA form, the CDR3 reads TGTGCCAGCAGCTTAAGCAGGCTTCAACAGCAGTACTTC. Protein product: CASSLSRLQQQYF.

This chain links TRBV19 with TRBJ2-1; TRBD1 agrees at 7 bases. The V segment lost 3 bases and the J segment 6 bases; nucleotides outside the gene matches: 8. Germline values: CDR1 LNHDA, CDR2 SQIVND (reference sequence). CDR3 length: 15 amino acids. DNA for the CDR3: TGTGCCAGTAGTATTATTACAGGGGTCTTCAATGAGCAGTTCTTC. Translation gives CASSIITGVFNEQFF.

In its sample, this clone was seen once. The chain links TRBV19 to TRBJ2-3; the match to TRBD1 covers 8 bases. V lost 7 bases to trimming and J lost 6 bases; unmatched junction nucleotides: 12. Germline-derived CDR1 and CDR2 are LNHDA and SQIVND (reference sequence). This CDR3 has 15 residues. The CDR3 loop is CASTLGTGREDTQYF. CDR3 coding DNA: TGTGCCAGTACTTTGGGGACAGGTCGTGAGGATACGCAGTATTTT. The entire variable domain, with the rest obtained from reference TRBV19 and TRBJ2-3, is as follows: DGGITQSPKYLFRKEGQNVTLSCEQNLNHDAMYWYRQDPGQGLRLIYYSQIVNDFQKGDIAEGYSVSREKKESFPLTVTSAQKNPTAFYLCASTLGTGREDTQYFGPGTRLTVL.

The CDR3 loop reads CASSPGLFYNEQFF. The CDR3, as DNA: TGCGCCAGCAGCCCGGGACTGTTTTACAATGAGCAGTTCTTC. The rearrangement links TRBV4-1 to TRBJ2-1, with D possibly matching TRBD2 (6 bases). The CDR3 is made up of 14 amino acids. V lost 4 bases, J lost 4 bases, and 11 bases lay in between. Germline V lookup: CDR1 MGHRA, CDR2 YSYEKL.

This clone was seen once. The chain uses TRBV5-1 and TRBJ2-3; 8 bases line up with TRBD1. The CDR3 is 16 amino acids. Per the germline V gene, CDR1 is SGHRS and CDR2 is YFSETQ. J gave up 3 bases and V 3 bases, and 9 bases lay outside the gene matches. The CDR3 loop is CASSSITRGPTDTQYF. CDR3 bases: TGCGCCAGCAGCTCGATAACCAGGGGGCCGACAGATACGCAGTATTTT.

This chain uses TRBV5-5 with TRBJ2-7; 9 positions agree with TRBD2. CDR3 size: 16 residues. V shed 3 bases, J shed 0 bases, and the junction held 7 bases outside the gene matches. Germline CDR1 SGHKS, CDR2 YYEKEE (reference sequence). CDR3 nucleotides: TGTGCCAGCAGCTACCTACTAGCGGGTGCCTCCTACGAGCAGTACTTC. It codes for CASSYLLAGASYEQYF.

The CDR3: CASNRDSPYEQYF. The CDR3 nucleotides read TGTGCCAGCAACAGGGACAGCCCCTACGAGCAGTACTTC. The V and J genes are TRBV28 and TRBJ2-7; 7 bases match TRBD1. Per the germline V gene, CDR1 is MDHEN and CDR2 is SYDVKM. The V and J ends lost 7 bases and 2 bases, in that order; junction bases with no gene match: 5. The CDR3 loop spans 13 amino acids. The variable domain in full, with the rest retrieved from reference TRBV28 and TRBJ2-7, is DVKVTQSSRYLVKRTGEKVFLECVQDMDHENMFWYRQDPGLGLRLIYFSYDVKMKEKGDIPEGYSVSREKKERFSLILESASTNQTSMYLCASNRDSPYEQYFGPGTRLTVT.

The rearrangement uses TRBV4-2 and TRBJ2-1; 11 bases map to TRBD2. This CDR3 region has 16 residues. V gave up 4 bases and J gave up 7 bases; unmatched junction bases: 9. Per the germline V gene, CDR1 is LGHNA and CDR2 is YNFKEQ. DNA for the CDR3: TGTGCCAGCAGCCCGCCGGGACTAGCGGCTTCAAATGAGCAGTTCTTC. Protein sequence: CASSPPGLAASNEQFF.

The chain couples TRBV19 to TRBJ2-1; TRBD2 might be the D (6 bases). Germline V gives CDR1 LNHDA, CDR2 SQIVND (reference sequence). This CDR3 is built from 15 residues. Between the trimmed V and J ends, which lost 6 bases and 0 bases, there was a span of 12 bases. The CDR3 coding sequence is TGTGCCAGTAGCCAGACTAGAAGCTCCTACAATGAGCAGTTCTTC. Translation gives CASSQTRSSYNEQFF. The full variable domain, rest sourced from reference TRBV19 and TRBJ2-1, is DGGITQSPKYLFRKEGQNVTLSCEQNLNHDAMYWYRQDPGQGLRLIYYSQIVNDFQKGDIAEGYSVSREKKESFPLTVTSAQKNPTAFYLCASSQTRSSYNEQFFGPGTRLTVL.